This T cell receptor (beta chain) came from a study of control samples from healthy donors and cancer patients. CDR3 length: 12 amino acids. V gave up 1 base and J gave up 9 bases, with 9 bases separating them. Germline V CDR1 and CDR2: LGHDT, YNNKEL (reference sequence). Only in-frame clones appear in the TCRdb table, and some are missing; sequencing was by immunoSEQ multiplex PCR. The sample has roughly 120,000 clones, around nine tenths seen once; the top ten hold about an eighth. This TCR was recovered from a young man in good health. This chain connects TRBV3-1 (or the pseudogene TRBV3-2) to TRBJ1-2; D gene ambiguous. The specimen was blood. CDR3 nucleotide sequence: TGTGCCAGCAGCCAAGTCGAAGGTCGCTACACCTTC. Protein sequence: CASSQVEGRYTF.